The rows below give T cell receptor beta chains drawn from one sample of a study of hypomethylating agent response in myelodysplastic syndrome. Assay used: immunoSEQ multiplex PCR; TCRdb lists only in-frame clones, some missing. There are roughly 2,000 clones in the sample; around 86% occur only once, and 3.5% lies in the top ten. This specimen consisted of bone marrow, obtained before or after starting hypomethylating agent treatment for myelodysplastic syndrome (not recorded which). The receptors originated from a human donor with myelodysplastic syndrome. Each CDR3 is given with its conserved first and last residue. The D gene is left open where the match is weak. Clone size is shown for a subset of rows, as once, few, many or a class of expanded clone.

size: -; V: TRBV9; J: TRBJ1-2; D: TRBD1; length: 17; DNA: TGTGCCAGCAGCGTAGCTCATCCGGACAGGGCGGGCTATGGCTACACCTTC; CDR3: CASSVAHPDRAGYGYTF
size: -; V: TRBV7-8; J: TRBJ2-1; D: -; length: 15; DNA: TGTGCCAGCAGCTTAGCGCTTGCTAGATTGAATGAGCAGTTCTTC; CDR3: CASSLALARLNEQFF
size: -; V: TRBV18; J: TRBJ1-1; D: -; length: 16; DNA: TGTGCCAGCTCACCCGGTAAATGGGGACGGACCACTGAAGCTTTCTTT; CDR3: CASSPGKWGRTTEAFF
size: -; V: TRBV6-1; J: TRBJ2-7; D: TRBD2; length: 16; DNA: TGTGCCAGCAGTGAGCGGACTAGCGGGAATCCCTACGAGCAGTACTTC; CDR3: CASSERTSGNPYEQYF
size: -; V: TRBV5-6; J: TRBJ1-4; D: -; length: 12; DNA: TGTGCCAGCAGCTTATTAGGTACCGCGAAGTTTTTT; CDR3: CASSLLGTAKFF
size: -; V: TRBV7-9; J: TRBJ1-2; D: -; length: 18; DNA: TGTGCCAGCAGCCCCCAGCCCCTCGGGGGGACGTCTAACTATGGCTACACCTTC; CDR3: CASSPQPLGGTSNYGYTF
size: -; V: TRBV2; J: TRBJ1-5; D: -; length: 14; DNA: TGTGCCAGCAGCCTTACAGGGAGGGGACAGCCCCAGCATTTT; CDR3: CASSLTGRGQPQHF
size: -; V: TRBV12-5; J: TRBJ2-3; D: TRBD2; length: 14; DNA: TGTGCTAGTGGTTCGGGACTACACACAGATACGCAGTATTTT; CDR3: CASGSGLHTDTQYF
size: -; V: TRBV19; J: TRBJ1-1; D: -; length: 16; DNA: TGTGCCAGTAGTACCGGGGGGACGTACATGAACACTGAAGCTTTCTTT; CDR3: CASSTGGTYMNTEAFF
size: -; V: TRBV5-8; J: TRBJ2-5; D: -; length: 16; DNA: TGTGCCAGCAGCCCCAGCCCTAGCGCTTCCCAAGAGACCCAGTACTTC; CDR3: CASSPSPSASQETQYF
size: -; V: TRBV12-5; J: TRBJ1-2; D: -; length: 15; DNA: TGTGCTAGTGGTTTGCTCCTAGGACGGGACTATGGCTACACCTTC; CDR3: CASGLLLGRDYGYTF
size: -; V: TRBV7-2; J: TRBJ1-2; D: -; length: 17; DNA: TGTGCCAGCAGCTTAGATTATCTAAAAGGGCTTAACTATGGCTACACCTTC; CDR3: CASSLDYLKGLNYGYTF
size: -; V: TRBV23-1; J: TRBJ2-7; D: -; length: 14; DNA: TGCGCCAGCAGTCAATTGGGCAGACCCTACGAGCAGTACTTC; CDR3: CASSQLGRPYEQYF
size: -; V: TRBV5-4; J: TRBJ1-4; D: -; length: 14; DNA: TGTGCCAGCAGCTTCGGGGGCGCGGATGAAAAACTGTTTTTT; CDR3: CASSFGGADEKLFF
size: -; V: TRBV11-3; J: TRBJ2-1; D: TRBD2; length: 15; DNA: TGTGCCAGCAGCGCCGGGACTAGCGGGAGGGATGAGCAGTTCTTC; CDR3: CASSAGTSGRDEQFF
size: -; V: TRBV6-1; J: TRBJ1-1; D: TRBD1; length: 15; DNA: TGTGCCAGCAGTGAACCCGGACAGGGGAACACTGAAGCTTTCTTT; CDR3: CASSEPGQGNTEAFF
size: -; V: TRBV30; J: TRBJ2-4; D: -; length: 14; DNA: TGTGCCTGGAGTGAACGCGGCCCCAAAAACATTCAGTACTTC; CDR3: CAWSERGPKNIQYF
size: -; V: TRBV5-4; J: TRBJ1-3; D: -; length: 14; DNA: TGTGCCAGCAGCTCGAAATCCTCTGGAAACACCATATATTTT; CDR3: CASSSKSSGNTIYF
size: -; V: TRBV5-1; J: TRBJ2-1; D: -; length: 11; DNA: TGCGCCAGCAGCGCCTACAATGAGCAGTTCTTC; CDR3: CASSAYNEQFF
size: -; V: TRBV5-4; J: TRBJ2-1; D: TRBD2; length: 15; DNA: TGTGCCAGCAGCCGGGGACTAGCGGAGGTTGGTGAGCAGTTCTTC; CDR3: CASSRGLAEVGEQFF
size: -; V: TRBV27; J: TRBJ1-1; D: -; length: 15; DNA: TGTGCCAGCAGTTTATCAAAGGGGATTGGCACTGAAGCTTTCTTT; CDR3: CASSLSKGIGTEAFF
size: -; V: TRBV5-1; J: TRBJ1-1; D: TRBD1; length: 15; DNA: TGCGCCAGCAGCCGAGGGGGCCAAACCTCTCTAGAAGCTTTCTTT; CDR3: CASSRGGQTSLEAFF
size: -; V: TRBV9; J: TRBJ2-5; D: TRBD1; length: 16; DNA: TGTGCCAGCAGCGTAAGAGGGGACAGCTTCCAAGAGACCCAGTACTTC; CDR3: CASSVRGDSFQETQYF
size: -; V: TRBV7-9; J: TRBJ1-2; D: TRBD1; length: 15; DNA: TGTGCCAGCAGCTTAGAAACCGACAGGGGGTATGGCTACACCTTC; CDR3: CASSLETDRGYGYTF
size: -; V: TRBV7-9; J: TRBJ1-3; D: -; length: 14; DNA: TGTGCCAGCAGCTTATCCGGAACAGGAAACACCATATATTTT; CDR3: CASSLSGTGNTIYF
size: few; V: TRBV5-1; J: TRBJ1-1; D: -; length: 13; DNA: TGCGCCAGCAGCTTGCTTCCGAACACTGAAGCTTTCTTT; CDR3: CASSLLPNTEAFF
size: -; V: TRBV7-3; J: TRBJ2-1; D: -; length: 15; DNA: TGTGCCAGCAGCTTAACCCCCACCACCCCGAAGGAGCAGTTCTTC; CDR3: CASSLTPTTPKEQFF
size: -; V: TRBV4-2; J: TRBJ2-3; D: -; length: 16; DNA: TGTGCCAGCAGCCAAGAAGGCCACAGTCGGACAGATACGCAGTATTTT; CDR3: CASSQEGHSRTDTQYF